This T cell receptor (beta chain) was identified during a study of T cell repertoires in cytomegalovirus infection. Study-wide background: It was recently identified HLA-C-restricted and well-studied HLA-B-restricted CMV epitopes that the study used.

Looked up from germline, CDR1 is SGHTA and CDR2 is FQGNSA. The CDR3 extends over 13 amino acids. Trimming stripped 2 bases from V and 7 bases from J, with 11 bases between. This clonotype was counted only a few times. Its antigen is currently unknown. Each CDR3 protein gets one entry after TCRdb re-called the reads with MiXCR. In the table there are under 95,000 distinct CDR3 sequences, about 44% of which are singletons. The chain links TRBV7-2 to TRBJ1-1; D gene ambiguous. This clonotype was sampled from a human donor in good health (CMV status not recorded). Some clones in this sample may be carry-over from other donors' samples. The sequences come from CD8+ T cells from cultured PBMCs, collected from culture after CMV antigen stimulation. CDR3 in DNA: TGTGCCAGCAGCTTACTTCGGAGGCATGAAGCTTTCTTT. Residues: CASSLLRRHEAFF. Variable domain in full (rest from reference TRBV7-2 and TRBJ1-1): GAGVSQSPSNKVTEKGKDVELRCDPISGHTALYWYRQSLGQGLEFLIYFQGNSAPDKSGLPSDRFSAERTGGSVSTLTIQRTQQEDSAVYLCASSLLRRHEAFFGQGTRLTVV.